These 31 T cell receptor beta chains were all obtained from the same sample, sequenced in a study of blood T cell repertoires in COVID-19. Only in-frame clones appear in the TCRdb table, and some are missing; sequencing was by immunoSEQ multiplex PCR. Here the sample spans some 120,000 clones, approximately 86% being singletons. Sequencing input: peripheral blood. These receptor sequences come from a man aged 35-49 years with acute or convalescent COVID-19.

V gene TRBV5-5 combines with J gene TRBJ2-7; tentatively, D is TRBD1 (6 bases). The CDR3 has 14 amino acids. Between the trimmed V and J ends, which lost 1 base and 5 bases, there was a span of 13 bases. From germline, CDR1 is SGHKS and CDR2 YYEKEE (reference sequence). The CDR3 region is CASSLTRGANEQYF. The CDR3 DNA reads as TGTGCCAGCAGCTTGACCAGGGGCGCAAACGAGCAGTACTTC. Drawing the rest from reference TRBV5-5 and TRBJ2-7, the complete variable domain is DAGVTQSPTHLIKTRGQQVTLRCSPISGHKSVSWYQQVLGQGPQFIFQYYEKEERGRGNFPDRFSARQFPNYSSELNVNALLLGDSALYLCASSLTRGANEQYFGPGTRLTVT.

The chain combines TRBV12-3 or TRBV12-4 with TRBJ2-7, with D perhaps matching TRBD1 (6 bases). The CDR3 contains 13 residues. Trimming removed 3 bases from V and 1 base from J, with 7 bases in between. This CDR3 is CASSLQGSYEQYF. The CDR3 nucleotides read TGTGCCAGCAGTTTGCAGGGGTCCTACGAGCAGTACTTC.

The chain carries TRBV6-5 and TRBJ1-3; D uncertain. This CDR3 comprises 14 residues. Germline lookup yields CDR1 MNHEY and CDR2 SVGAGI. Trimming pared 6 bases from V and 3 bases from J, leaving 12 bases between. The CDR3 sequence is CASRLLEYGNTIYF. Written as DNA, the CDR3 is TGTGCCAGCAGGTTATTAGAGTATGGAAACACCATATATTTT.

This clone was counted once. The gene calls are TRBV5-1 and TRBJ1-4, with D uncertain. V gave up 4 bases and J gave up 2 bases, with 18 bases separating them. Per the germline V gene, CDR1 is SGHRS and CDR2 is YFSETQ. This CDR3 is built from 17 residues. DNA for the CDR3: TGCGCCAGCAGCCCGGAGTTTTTGACTTCTACTAATGAAAAACTGTTTTTT. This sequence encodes CASSPEFLTSTNEKLFF.

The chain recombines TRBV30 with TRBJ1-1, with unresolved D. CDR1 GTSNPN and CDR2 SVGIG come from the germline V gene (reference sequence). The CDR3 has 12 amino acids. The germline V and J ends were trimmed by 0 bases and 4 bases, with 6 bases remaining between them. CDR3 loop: CAWSVRATEAFF. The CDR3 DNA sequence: TGTGCCTGGAGTGTGAGGGCCACTGAAGCTTTCTTT.

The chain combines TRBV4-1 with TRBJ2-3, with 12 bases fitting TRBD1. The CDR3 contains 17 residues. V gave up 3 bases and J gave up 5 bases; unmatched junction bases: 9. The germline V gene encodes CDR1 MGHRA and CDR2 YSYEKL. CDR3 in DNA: TGCGCCAGCAGCCATACCCGGGACAGGGGGCCCAAAGATACGCAGTATTTT. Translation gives CASSHTRDRGPKDTQYF.

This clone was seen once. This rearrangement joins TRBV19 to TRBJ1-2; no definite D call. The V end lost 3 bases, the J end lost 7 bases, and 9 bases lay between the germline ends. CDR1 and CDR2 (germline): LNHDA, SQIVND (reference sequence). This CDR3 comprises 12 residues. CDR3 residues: CASSISAGGYTF. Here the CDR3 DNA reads TGTGCCAGTAGTATTTCGGCGGGTGGCTACACCTTC.

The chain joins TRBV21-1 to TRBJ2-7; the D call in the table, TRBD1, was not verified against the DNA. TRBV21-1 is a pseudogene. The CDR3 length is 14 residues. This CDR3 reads CASSTRDRVYEQYF. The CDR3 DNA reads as TGTGCCAGCAGCACCCGGGACAGGGTGTACGAGCAGTACTTC.

In nucleotides, the CDR3 is TGTGCCAGCAGCCAAGGCCAGGGGGCTAGGGAGCAGTACTTC. It specifies CASSQGQGAREQYF. The gene calls are TRBV3-1 (or the pseudogene TRBV3-2) and TRBJ2-7, with 8 bases aligning to TRBD1. The CDR3 totals 14 residues. J lost 7 bases, V lost 1 base, and 6 bases had no gene match. Germline V lookup: CDR1 LGHDT, CDR2 YNNKEL (reference sequence).

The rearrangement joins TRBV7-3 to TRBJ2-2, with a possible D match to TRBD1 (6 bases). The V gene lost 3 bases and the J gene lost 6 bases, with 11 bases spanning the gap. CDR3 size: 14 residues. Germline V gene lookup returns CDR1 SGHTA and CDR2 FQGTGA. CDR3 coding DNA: TGTGCCAGCAGCTTGATTACAGGGCCCGGGGAGCTGTTTTTT. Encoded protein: CASSLITGPGELFF.

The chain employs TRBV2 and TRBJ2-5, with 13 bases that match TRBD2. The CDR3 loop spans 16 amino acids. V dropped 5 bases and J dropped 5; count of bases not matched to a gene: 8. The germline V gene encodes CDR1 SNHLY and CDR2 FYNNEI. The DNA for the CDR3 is TGTGCCAGCAGTCGACTAGCGGGAGGTCTCGCGGAGACCCAGTACTTC. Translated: CASSRLAGGLAETQYF.

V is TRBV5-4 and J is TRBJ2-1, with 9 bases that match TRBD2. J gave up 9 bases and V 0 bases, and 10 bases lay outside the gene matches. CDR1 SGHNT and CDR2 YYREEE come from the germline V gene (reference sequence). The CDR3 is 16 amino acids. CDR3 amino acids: CASSLERREGLGEQFF. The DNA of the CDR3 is TGTGCCAGCAGCTTGGAAAGGCGGGAGGGCCTCGGTGAGCAGTTCTTC.

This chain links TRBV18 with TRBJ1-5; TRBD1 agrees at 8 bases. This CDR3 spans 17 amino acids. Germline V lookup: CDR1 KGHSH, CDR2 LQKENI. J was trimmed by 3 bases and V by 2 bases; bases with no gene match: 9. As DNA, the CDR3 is TGTGCCAGCTCACCATTTGGGCCAGGGGGCACCAATCAGCCCCAGCATTTT. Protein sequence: CASSPFGPGGTNQPQHF.

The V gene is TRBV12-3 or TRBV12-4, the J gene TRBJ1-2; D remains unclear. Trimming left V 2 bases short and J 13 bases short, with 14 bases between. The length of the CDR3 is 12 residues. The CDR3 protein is CASSLSKMGGTF. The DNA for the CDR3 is TGTGCCAGCAGTTTAAGCAAGATGGGAGGCACCTTC.

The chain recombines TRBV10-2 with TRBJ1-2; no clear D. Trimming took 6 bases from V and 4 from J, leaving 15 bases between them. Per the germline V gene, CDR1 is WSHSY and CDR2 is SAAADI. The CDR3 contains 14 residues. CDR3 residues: CASSSRLSIYGYTF. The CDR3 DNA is TGCGCCAGCAGCTCCCGACTGAGTATCTATGGCTACACCTTC.

The CDR3 nucleotides are TGTGCCAGCAGCCCTAAACGGGGTTCACCCCTCCACTTT. It encodes CASSPKRGSPLHF. This chain links TRBV13 with TRBJ1-6; D remains unclear. Germline CDR1 PRHDT, CDR2 FYEKMQ (reference sequence). Trimming removed 5 bases at V and 9 bases at J, with 11 bases between. The length of the CDR3 is 13 residues.

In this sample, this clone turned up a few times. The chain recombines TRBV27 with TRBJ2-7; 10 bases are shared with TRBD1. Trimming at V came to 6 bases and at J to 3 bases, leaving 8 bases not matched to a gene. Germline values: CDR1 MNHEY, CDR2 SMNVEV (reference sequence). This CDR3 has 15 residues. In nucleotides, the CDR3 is TGTGCCAGCAGCCCTTCCGGGACAGGGGACTACGAGCAGTACTTC. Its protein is CASSPSGTGDYEQYF.

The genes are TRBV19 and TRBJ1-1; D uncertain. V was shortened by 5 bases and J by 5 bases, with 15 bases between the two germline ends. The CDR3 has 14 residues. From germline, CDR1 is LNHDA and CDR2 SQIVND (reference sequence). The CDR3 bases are TGTGCCAGTAGTCCCCCCGGTCGTGTTACTGAAGCTTTCTTT. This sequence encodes CASSPPGRVTEAFF.

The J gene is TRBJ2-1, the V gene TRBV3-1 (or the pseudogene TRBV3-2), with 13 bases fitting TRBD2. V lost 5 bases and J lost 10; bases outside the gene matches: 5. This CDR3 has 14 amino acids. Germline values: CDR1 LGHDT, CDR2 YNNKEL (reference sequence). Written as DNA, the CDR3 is TGTGCCAGCAGCGGACTAGCGGGGGCCGGGGAGCAGTTCTTC. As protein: CASSGLAGAGEQFF.

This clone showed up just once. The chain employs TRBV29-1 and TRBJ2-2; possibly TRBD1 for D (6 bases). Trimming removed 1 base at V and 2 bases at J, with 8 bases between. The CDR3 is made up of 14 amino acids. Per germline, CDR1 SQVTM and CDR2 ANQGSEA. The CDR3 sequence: CSVEAGANTGELFF. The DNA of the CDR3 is TGCAGCGTTGAAGCAGGGGCTAACACCGGGGAGCTGTTTTTT.

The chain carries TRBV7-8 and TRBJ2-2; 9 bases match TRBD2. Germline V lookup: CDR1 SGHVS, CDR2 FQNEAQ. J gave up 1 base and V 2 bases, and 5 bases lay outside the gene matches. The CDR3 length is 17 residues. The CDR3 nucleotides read TGTGCCAGCAGCTTAAGGCGGGGGGGCCGGAACACCGGGGAGCTGTTTTTT. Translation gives CASSLRRGGRNTGELFF.

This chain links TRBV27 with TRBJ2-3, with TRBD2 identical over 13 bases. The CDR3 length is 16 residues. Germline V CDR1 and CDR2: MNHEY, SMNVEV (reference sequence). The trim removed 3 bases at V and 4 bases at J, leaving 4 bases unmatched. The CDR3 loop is CASSFRTSGSSDTQYF. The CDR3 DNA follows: TGTGCCAGCAGTTTTCGGACTAGCGGGAGTTCAGATACGCAGTATTTT.

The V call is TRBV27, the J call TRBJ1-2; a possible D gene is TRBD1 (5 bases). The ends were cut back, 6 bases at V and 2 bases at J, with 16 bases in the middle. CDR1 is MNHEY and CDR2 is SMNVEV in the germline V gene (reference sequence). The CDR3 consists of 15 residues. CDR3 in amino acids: CASRGGGTVNYGYTF. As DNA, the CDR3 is TGTGCCAGCAGGGGGGGTGGGACGGTCAACTATGGCTACACCTTC.

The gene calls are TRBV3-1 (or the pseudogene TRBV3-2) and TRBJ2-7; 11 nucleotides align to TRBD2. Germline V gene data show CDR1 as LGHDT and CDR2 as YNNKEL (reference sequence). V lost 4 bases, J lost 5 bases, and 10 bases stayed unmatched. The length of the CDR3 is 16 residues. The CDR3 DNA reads TGTGCCAGCAGCCTACAACTAGCGGGAGTATTCGACGAGCAGTACTTC. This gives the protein CASSLQLAGVFDEQYF.

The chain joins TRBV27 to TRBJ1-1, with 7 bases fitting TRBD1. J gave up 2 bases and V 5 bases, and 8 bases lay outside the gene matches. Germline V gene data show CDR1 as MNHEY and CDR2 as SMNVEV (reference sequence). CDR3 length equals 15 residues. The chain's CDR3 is CASSPRDSVNTEAFF. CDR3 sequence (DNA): TGTGCCAGCAGTCCCCGGGACAGCGTAAACACTGAAGCTTTCTTT.

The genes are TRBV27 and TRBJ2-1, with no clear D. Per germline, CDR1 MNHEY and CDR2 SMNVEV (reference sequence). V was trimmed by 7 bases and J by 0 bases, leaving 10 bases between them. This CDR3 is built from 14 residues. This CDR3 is CASTPVSSYNEQFF. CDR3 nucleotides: TGTGCCAGCACCCCCGTTAGCTCCTACAATGAGCAGTTCTTC.

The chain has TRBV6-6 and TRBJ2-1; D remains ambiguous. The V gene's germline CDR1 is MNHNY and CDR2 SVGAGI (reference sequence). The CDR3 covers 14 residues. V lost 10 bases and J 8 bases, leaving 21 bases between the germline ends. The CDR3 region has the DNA TGTGCCACCTCTAACCCCTTTGCTAGTGATGAGCAGTTCTTC. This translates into CATSNPFASDEQFF.

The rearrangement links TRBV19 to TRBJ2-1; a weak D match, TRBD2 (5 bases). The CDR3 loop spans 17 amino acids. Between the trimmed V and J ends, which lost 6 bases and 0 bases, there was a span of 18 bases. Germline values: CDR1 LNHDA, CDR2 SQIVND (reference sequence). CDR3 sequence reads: CASSSRPSGSSYNEQFF. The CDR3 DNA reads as TGTGCCAGTAGCAGCCGGCCGAGCGGTAGCTCCTACAATGAGCAGTTCTTC.

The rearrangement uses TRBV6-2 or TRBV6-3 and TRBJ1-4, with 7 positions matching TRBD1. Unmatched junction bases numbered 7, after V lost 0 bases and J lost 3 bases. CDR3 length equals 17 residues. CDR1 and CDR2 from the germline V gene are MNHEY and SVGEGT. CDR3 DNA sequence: TGTGCCAGCAGTTACTCCTCACCGGGACAGTCTAATGAAAAACTGTTTTTT. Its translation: CASSYSSPGQSNEKLFF.

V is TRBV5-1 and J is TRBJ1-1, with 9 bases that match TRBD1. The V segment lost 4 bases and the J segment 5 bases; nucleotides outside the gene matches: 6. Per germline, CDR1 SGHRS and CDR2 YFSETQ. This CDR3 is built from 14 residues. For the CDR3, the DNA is TGCGCCAGCAGCACCGGGACAGGGTCGACTGAAGCTTTCTTT. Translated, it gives CASSTGTGSTEAFF.

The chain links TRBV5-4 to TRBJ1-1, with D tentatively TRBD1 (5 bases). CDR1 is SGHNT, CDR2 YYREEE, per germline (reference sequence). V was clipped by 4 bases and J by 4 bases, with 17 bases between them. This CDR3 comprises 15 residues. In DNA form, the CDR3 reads TGTGCCAGCAGCCGCAGGGAGGGAGGGAGCACTGAAGCTTTCTTT. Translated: CASSRREGGSTEAFF.